These T cell receptor beta chains were read from a single sample in a study of T cell changes during pregnancy in multiple sclerosis. The method was immunoSEQ multiplex PCR; TCRdb's version includes in-frame clones alone and lacks a portion of them. The sample holds roughly 33,000 clones, around 90% seen once. Sequenced here: CD4+ T cells from peripheral blood mononuclear cells, sampled in the third trimester of pregnancy. These receptors were taken from a female donor in good health, enrolled as a control in a pregnancy study. Both conserved end residues are part of each CDR3. D genes are given only for firm matches.

TRBV30	TRBD1	TRBJ1-5	TGTGCCTGGAGCCTAGGGACAGGGAATCAGCCCCAGCATTTT	CAWSLGTGNQPQHF
TRBV4-1	TRBD2	TRBJ2-7	TGCGCCAGCAGCCAAGGGGCTAGCGGGTTTCCCTACGAGCAGTACTTC	CASSQGASGFPYEQYF
TRBV12-5	TRBD2	TRBJ2-1	TGTGCTAGTGGTTTGACCTACGGACTAGCGGGAGGGGCGGATGAGCAGTTCTTC	CASGLTYGLAGGADEQFF
TRBV2	TRBD2	TRBJ2-3	TGTGCCAGCGGAAAAGCGGGAGCCACAGATACGCAGTATTTT	CASGKAGATDTQYF
TRBV7-3	TRBD2	TRBJ2-3	TGTGCCAGCAGCCTGGGACTAGCGGGAGCGGCGGCAGATACGCAGTATTTT	CASSLGLAGAAADTQYF
TRBV4-1	TRBD1	TRBJ1-3	TGCGCCAGCAGCCAACCCGCCCAGACAGGGGGTAAAAACACCATATATTTT	CASSQPAQTGGKNTIYF
TRBV4-2	-	TRBJ2-7	TGTGCCAGCAGCCTAGTCACCGGGACTCCAATTCACGGCGAGCAGTACTTC	CASSLVTGTPIHGEQYF
TRBV9	TRBD1	TRBJ1-2	TGTGCCAGCAGCGTTGACAGGGGGCTGATTGGCTACACCTTC	CASSVDRGLIGYTF
TRBV4-1	-	TRBJ1-3	TGCGCCAGCAGCCACCCCCGGTCCGAAAAAGATCGGAGCGCCATATATTTT	CASSHPRSEKDRSAIYF
TRBV5-4	-	TRBJ1-2	TGTGCCAGCAGCCCACGCGCTAACTATGGCTACACCTTC	CASSPRANYGYTF
TRBV2	TRBD1	TRBJ1-6	TGTGCCAGCAGTGAGGGGGACAGCGAATATTCACCCCTCCACTTT	CASSEGDSEYSPLHF